The 18 T cell receptor beta chains presented below share a single source sample, sequenced in a study of T cells in Graves' hyperthyroidism and ophthalmopathy. Researchers took RNA transcripts and amplified the TCR beta CDR3 regions from them. Using the HTBI primer set, a first-round RT-PCR was run on the TCR CDR3. TCRdb itself ran the multiplex PCR reads through MiXCR, one entry per CDR3 protein. Counted here are about 92,000 distinct CDR3 sequences, approximately 56% occurring once; the ten biggest clones make up 27%. The sequencing input was blood. Receptor source: a woman aged 40 to 50 with Graves' hyperthyroidism.

Concerning this clonotype itself: The junction departs from germline at one end; a sequencing error may be responsible. The chain has TRBV7-6 and TRBJ2-7, with 8 nucleotides matching TRBD2. Germline values: CDR1 SGHVS, CDR2 FNYEAQ. The CDR3 covers 14 residues. The DNA of the CDR3 is TGTGCCAGCACCTTAGCGGGGAGGTCCTACGAGCAGTACTTC. Protein product: CASTLAGRSYEQYF.

The chain has TRBV9 and TRBJ1-2; tentatively, D is TRBD1 (5 bases). The germline V gene has CDR1 SGDLS and CDR2 YYNGEE. The CDR3 is made up of 16 amino acids. Trimming removed 4 bases at V and 2 bases at J, with 18 bases between. For the CDR3, the DNA is TGTGCCAGCAGCTTAGTACCCCCGGGACTGAACTATGGCTACACCTTC. It encodes CASSLVPPGLNYGYTF.

The V and J genes are TRBV12-5 and TRBJ1-2, with 9 bases identical to TRBD1. This CDR3 is built from 16 residues. Germline V gene data show CDR1 as LGHNT and CDR2 as FRNRAP. V trimming: 1 base; J trimming: 2 bases; junction bases outside the gene matches: 5. The CDR3, as DNA: TGTGCTAGTGGTTTGGACGGGACAGGGTACAACTATGGCTACACCTTC. This encodes CASGLDGTGYNYGYTF.

This clonotype was observed at least ten times. The chain recombines TRBV27 with TRBJ2-7; D call uncertain. This CDR3 comprises 13 residues. The germline V and J ends were trimmed by 3 bases and 5 bases, with 11 bases remaining between them. Germline CDR1 and CDR2: MNHEY and SMNVEV (reference sequence). The CDR3: CASSFGQANEQYF. The CDR3 DNA reads TGTGCCAGCAGTTTTGGGCAGGCAAACGAGCAGTACTTC.

In this sample, this clonotype turned up once. The CDR3 carries no conserved terminal phenylalanine or tryptophan, so it likely arises from a read error. The chain joins TRBV10-2 to TRBJ2-3; 7 bases align to TRBD1. The CDR3 consists of 16 residues. CDR1 is WSHSY and CDR2 is SAAADI in the germline V gene. The CDR3 sequence: CASSVGVTGPTDTQYL. For the CDR3, the DNA is TGTGCCAGCAGCGTAGGAGTGACAGGGCCCACAGATACGCAGTATCTT.

This clonotype is classed as medium-sized (0.01 to 0.1%). The chain employs TRBV7-6 and TRBJ2-5, with D possibly being TRBD1 (6 bases). CDR3 size: 16 residues. V was trimmed by 5 bases and J by 1 base, leaving 17 bases between them. The germline V gene encodes CDR1 SGHVS and CDR2 FNYEAQ. The CDR3, as DNA: TGTGCCAGCAGCGGTACATCCGGACAGACCCAAGAGACCCAGTACTTC. This gives the protein CASSGTSGQTQETQYF.

This clonotype was observed many times. The rearrangement uses TRBV19 and TRBJ2-7, with 8 bases that match TRBD1. CDR3 length: 17 amino acids. V lost 5 bases, J lost 4 bases, and 16 bases stayed unmatched. Germline CDR1 LNHDA, CDR2 SQIVND (reference sequence). The DNA of the CDR3 is TGTGCCAGTAGTCCCCCCGTCGGGCAGGGGGCGTGGTACGAGCAGTACTTC. Encoded protein: CASSPPVGQGAWYEQYF.

The chain is built from TRBV25-1 and TRBJ1-2, with no clear D. V was cut by 7 bases and J by 5 bases, with 14 bases left in between. The CDR3 extends over 13 amino acids. Germline values: CDR1 MGHDK, CDR2 SYGVNS. The CDR3 reads CASKDRGFYGYTF. The CDR3 DNA reads as TGTGCCAGCAAAGATCGGGGTTTTTATGGCTACACCTTC.

The chain joins TRBV7-2 to TRBJ2-2; 7 bases are shared with TRBD1. The CDR3 totals 14 residues. J was trimmed by 8 bases and V by 2 bases; bases with no gene match: 5. Germline values: CDR1 SGHTA, CDR2 FQGNSA. The DNA of the CDR3 is TGTGCCAGCAGCTTATATTGGGGACAGGGGGAGCTGTTTTTT. Its protein is CASSLYWGQGELFF.

The chain couples TRBV7-2 to TRBJ1-1; 7 bases are shared with TRBD1. The junction had 14 bases not matched to a gene; V was cut back by 5 bases and J by 2 bases. CDR3 size: 17 residues. CDR1 SGHTA and CDR2 FQGNSA come from the germline V gene. CDR3 sequence: CASSKGQATSGNTEAFF. The CDR3 DNA follows: TGTGCCAGCAGCAAAGGACAGGCCACCTCTGGAAACACTGAAGCTTTCTTT.

Worth noting for this clonotype: The CDR3 does not end in the conserved phenylalanine or tryptophan, so this is likely a read error. The DNA is left out, because the CDR3 cannot be placed on it with certainty; the CDR3 is given as TCRdb lists it. J is TRBJ1-4 and V is TRBV20-1. The CDR3 is 13 residues long, counting both termini. CDR1 and CDR2 (germline): DFQATT, SNEGSKA (reference sequence). CDR3 protein: CSARVTFNGVLLS.

This chain joins TRBV20-1 and TRBJ1-1, with 7 bases lining up with TRBD1. The CDR3 runs 12 residues. Germline V CDR1 and CDR2: DFQATT, SNEGSKA (reference sequence). CDR3 DNA sequence: TGCACAGCGCCGAAGACAGGGTCTGAAGCTTTCTTT. Translated, it gives CTAPKTGSEAFF.

The chain uses TRBV7-3 and TRBJ2-5; no reliable D call. The CDR3 is made up of 11 amino acids. Germline V gene lookup returns CDR1 SGHTA and CDR2 FQGTGA. Trimming shortened V by 5 bases and J by 7 bases, and 8 bases separated the two germline ends. The CDR3 region has the DNA TGTGCCAGCAGCCTGTCAGGGACCCAGTACTTC. It codes for CASSLSGTQYF.

Details on this clonotype: A much bigger clone sits one base away, suggesting this may be a read error. CDR3 in amino acids: CASSAGTGLYEQYF. The CDR3 DNA sequence: TGTGCCAGCAGCGCCGGGACAGGGTTGTACGAGCAGTACTTC. The chain joins TRBV9 to TRBJ2-7; 9 positions agree with TRBD1. J lost 4 bases, V lost 3 bases, and 5 bases had no gene match. CDR1 and CDR2 (germline): SGDLS, YYNGEE. The CDR3 spans 14 residues.

This clonotype was observed once. The rearrangement links TRBV15 to TRBJ1-1; TRBD1 might be the D (6 bases). Germline loops: CDR1 LNHNV, CDR2 YYDKDF (reference sequence). The CDR3 spans 14 residues. V lost 4 bases and J 3 bases, leaving 12 bases between the germline ends. The CDR3 DNA is TGTGCCACCAGCAAGGACAGTGACTACACTGAAGCTTTCTTT. This codes for CATSKDSDYTEAFF. The full variable domain, with the rest looked up from reference TRBV15 and TRBJ1-1, is DAMVIQNPRYQVTQFGKPVTLSCSQTLNHNVMYWYQQKSSQAPKLLFHYYDKDFNNEADTPDNFQSRRPNTSFCFLDIRSPGLGDTAMYLCATSKDSDYTEAFFGQGTRLTVV.

This clonotype has a count of ten or more. The chain has TRBV5-8 and TRBJ2-7; 10 nucleotides line up with TRBD1. CDR3 length: 13 residues. CDR1 SGHTS and CDR2 YDEGEE come from the germline V gene. Losses at the gene ends were 4 bases for V and 7 bases for J; bases not matched to a gene: 5. CDR3 DNA: TGTGCCAGCAGCGTAGACAGGGGGCGAGAGCAGTACTTC. It codes for CASSVDRGREQYF.

This clonotype showed up many times. The rearrangement joins TRBV19 to TRBJ1-5; D gene unclear. The CDR3 runs to 15 residues. CDR1 and CDR2 from the germline V gene are LNHDA and SQIVND (reference sequence). Trimming cost V 8 bases and J 4 bases, with 18 bases left between them. CDR3 loop: CASASGQVSNQPQHF. The CDR3 DNA sequence: TGTGCCAGTGCATCCGGGCAGGTCTCAAATCAGCCCCAGCATTTT.

Comments on this clonotype: The junction shows a germline mismatch at one end, possibly a read error. The rearrangement joins TRBV12-3 or TRBV12-4 to TRBJ2-2, with a weak D call TRBD2 (6 bases). The CDR3 has 10 amino acids. In DNA form, the CDR3 reads TGTGCCAGCAGTCACGGGGGGCTGTTTTTT. It is translated as CASSHGGLFF.